This T cell receptor (beta chain) was sequenced in a study of blood T cell repertoires in COVID-19. Study overall: Whether acute or convalescent, the COVID-19 samples came from the United States, Italy and Spain. Nucleic acid was either cDNA or gDNA, and it came from T cells, B-cell-depleted T cells, or PBMCs.

The CDR3 is 16 residues long. V was clipped by 6 bases and J by 6 bases; unmatched bases: 10. From germline, CDR1 is KGHSH and CDR2 LQKENI. Method: immunoSEQ multiplex PCR; TCRdb's copy keeps in-frame clones and lacks some. The sample contains around 120,000 clones, roughly 83% of which appear only once. This chain joins TRBV18 and TRBJ2-2; 10 bases map to TRBD2. Sequenced: peripheral blood. This sequence originates from a woman aged 80 or older with acute or convalescent COVID-19. For the CDR3, the DNA is TGTGCCAGCTCCCGAGAGCGGGAGGGCCCTTCCGGGGAGCTGTTTTTT. Amino acid sequence: CASSREREGPSGELFF.